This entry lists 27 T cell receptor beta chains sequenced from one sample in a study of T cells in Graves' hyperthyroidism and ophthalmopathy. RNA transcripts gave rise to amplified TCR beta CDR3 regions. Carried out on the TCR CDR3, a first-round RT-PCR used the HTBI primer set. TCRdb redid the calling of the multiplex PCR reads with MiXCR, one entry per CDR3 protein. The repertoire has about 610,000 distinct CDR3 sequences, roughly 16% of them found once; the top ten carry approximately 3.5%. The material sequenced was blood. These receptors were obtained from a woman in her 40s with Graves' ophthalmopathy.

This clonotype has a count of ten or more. The CDR3 region has the DNA TGTGCCAGCAGTGGGGTCAGGGAAGTCAACGAGCAGTACTTC. Translation gives CASSGVREVNEQYF. V is TRBV2 and J is TRBJ2-7, with D perhaps TRBD1 (5 bases). Trimming cost V 4 bases and J 5 bases, with 15 bases left between them. This CDR3 contains 14 residues. The germline gives CDR1 SNHLY, CDR2 FYNNEI.

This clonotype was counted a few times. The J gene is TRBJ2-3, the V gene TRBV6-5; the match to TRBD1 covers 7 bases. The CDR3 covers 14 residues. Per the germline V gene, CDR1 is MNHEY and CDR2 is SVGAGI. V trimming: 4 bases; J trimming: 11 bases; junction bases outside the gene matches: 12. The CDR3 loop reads CASSFIEGALGQYF. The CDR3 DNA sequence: TGTGCCAGCAGTTTTATAGAGGGGGCGTTGGGGCAGTATTTT.

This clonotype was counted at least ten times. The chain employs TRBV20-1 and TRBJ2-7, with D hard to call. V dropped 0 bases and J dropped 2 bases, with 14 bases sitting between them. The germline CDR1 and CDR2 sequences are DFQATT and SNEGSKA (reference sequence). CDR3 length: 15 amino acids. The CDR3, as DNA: TGCAGTGCTAGAGATCTTTCCGGCAGCCCCTACGAGCAGTACTTC. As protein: CSARDLSGSPYEQYF.

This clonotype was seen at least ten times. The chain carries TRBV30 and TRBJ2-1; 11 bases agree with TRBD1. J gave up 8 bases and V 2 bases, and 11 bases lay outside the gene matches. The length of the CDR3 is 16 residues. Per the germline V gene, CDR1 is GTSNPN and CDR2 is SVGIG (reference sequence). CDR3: CAWSPPPGQGVYEQFF. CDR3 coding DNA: TGTGCCTGGAGTCCACCCCCGGGACAGGGGGTCTATGAGCAGTTCTTC.

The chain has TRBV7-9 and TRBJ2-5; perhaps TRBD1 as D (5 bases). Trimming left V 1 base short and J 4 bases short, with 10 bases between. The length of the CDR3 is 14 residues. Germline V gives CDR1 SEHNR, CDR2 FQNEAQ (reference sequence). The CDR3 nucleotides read TGTGCCAGCAGCTTAGTCCAGGGCGGAGAGACCCAGTACTTC. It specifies CASSLVQGGETQYF. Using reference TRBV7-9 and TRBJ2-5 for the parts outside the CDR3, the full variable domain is DTGVSQNPRHKITKRGQNVTFRCDPISEHNRLYWYRQTLGQGPEFLTYFQNEAQLEKSRLLSDRFSAERPKGSFSTLEIQRTEQGDSAMYLCASSLVQGGETQYFGPGTRLLVL.

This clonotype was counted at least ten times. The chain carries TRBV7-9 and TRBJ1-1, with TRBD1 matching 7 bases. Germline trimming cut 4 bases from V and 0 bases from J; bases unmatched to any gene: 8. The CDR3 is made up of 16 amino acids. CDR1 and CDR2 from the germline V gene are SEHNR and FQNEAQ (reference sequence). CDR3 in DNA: TGTGCCAGCAGCTCAAGACAGGGCGCTATGAACACTGAAGCTTTCTTT. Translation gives CASSSRQGAMNTEAFF.

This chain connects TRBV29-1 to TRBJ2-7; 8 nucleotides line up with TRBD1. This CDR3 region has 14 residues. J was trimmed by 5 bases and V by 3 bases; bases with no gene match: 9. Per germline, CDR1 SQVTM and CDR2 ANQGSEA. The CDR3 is CSVEDRDTRDEQYF. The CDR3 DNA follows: TGCAGCGTTGAGGACAGGGATACACGCGACGAGCAGTACTTC.

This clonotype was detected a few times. In DNA form, the CDR3 reads TGTGCCAGCACCCCGAACGTCTGGACAGATACGCAGTATTTT. Its translation: CASTPNVWTDTQYF. This sequence joins TRBV3-1 and TRBJ2-3; no clear D gene. From germline, CDR1 is LGHDT and CDR2 YNNKEL (reference sequence). V was cut by 7 bases and J by 3 bases, with 14 bases left in between. This CDR3 is 14 amino acids long.

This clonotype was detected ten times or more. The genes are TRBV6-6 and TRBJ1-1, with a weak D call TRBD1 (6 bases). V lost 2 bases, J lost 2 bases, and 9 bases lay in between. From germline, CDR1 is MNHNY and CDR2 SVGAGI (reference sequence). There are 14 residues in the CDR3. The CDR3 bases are TGTGCCAGCAGTTACGGGGACACCAACACTGAAGCTTTCTTT. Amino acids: CASSYGDTNTEAFF.

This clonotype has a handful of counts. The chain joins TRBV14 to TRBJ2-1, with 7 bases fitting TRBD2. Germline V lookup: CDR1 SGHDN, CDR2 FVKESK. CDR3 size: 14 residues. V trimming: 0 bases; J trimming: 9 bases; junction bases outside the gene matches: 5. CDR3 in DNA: TGTGCCAGCAGCCAAGATTGGGTAGCGGGTGAGCAGTTCTTC. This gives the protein CASSQDWVAGEQFF.

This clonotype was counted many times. The CDR3 sequence: CASSQSGLGETQYF. The CDR3 nucleotides are TGTGCCAGCAGCCAATCGGGACTTGGAGAGACCCAGTACTTC. This chain joins TRBV7-9 and TRBJ2-5, with D perhaps matching TRBD2 (6 bases). Germline V gives CDR1 SEHNR, CDR2 FQNEAQ (reference sequence). The V and J ends lost 5 bases and 4 bases respectively, with 14 bases between them. The length of the CDR3 is 14 residues.

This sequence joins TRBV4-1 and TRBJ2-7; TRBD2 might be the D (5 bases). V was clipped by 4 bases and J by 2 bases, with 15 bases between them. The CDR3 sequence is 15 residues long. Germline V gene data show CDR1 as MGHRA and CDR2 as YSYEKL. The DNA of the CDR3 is TGCGCCAGCAGCCCAGAGGGTCTGGCCCCCTACGAGCAGTACTTC. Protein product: CASSPEGLAPYEQYF.

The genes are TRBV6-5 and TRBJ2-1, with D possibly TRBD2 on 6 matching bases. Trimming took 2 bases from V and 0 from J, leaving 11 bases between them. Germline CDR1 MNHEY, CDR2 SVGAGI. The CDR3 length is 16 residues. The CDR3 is CASSYVGGASYNEQFF. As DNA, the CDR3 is TGTGCCAGCAGTTACGTCGGGGGAGCCTCCTACAATGAGCAGTTCTTC.

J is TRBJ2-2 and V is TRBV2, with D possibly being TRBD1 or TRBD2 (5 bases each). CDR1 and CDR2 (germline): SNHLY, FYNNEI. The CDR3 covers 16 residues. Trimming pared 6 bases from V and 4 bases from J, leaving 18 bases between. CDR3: CASRGDAWRSTGELFF. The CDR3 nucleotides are TGTGCCAGCAGGGGGGACGCGTGGCGGAGCACCGGGGAGCTGTTTTTT.

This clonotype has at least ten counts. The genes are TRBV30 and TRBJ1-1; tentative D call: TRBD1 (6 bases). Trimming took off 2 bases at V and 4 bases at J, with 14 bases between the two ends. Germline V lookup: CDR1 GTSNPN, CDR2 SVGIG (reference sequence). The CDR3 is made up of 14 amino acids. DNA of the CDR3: TGTGCCTGGAGTAGGGGGAAGGGGTTCACTGAAGCTTTCTTT. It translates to CAWSRGKGFTEAFF.

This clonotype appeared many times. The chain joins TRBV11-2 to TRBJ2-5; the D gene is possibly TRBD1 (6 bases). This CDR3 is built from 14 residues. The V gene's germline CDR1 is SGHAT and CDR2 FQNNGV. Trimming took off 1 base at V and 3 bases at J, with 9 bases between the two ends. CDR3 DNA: TGTGCCAGCAGCTTAGTAGGGACAAAAGAGACCCAGTACTTC. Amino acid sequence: CASSLVGTKETQYF.

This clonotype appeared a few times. Here the CDR3 DNA reads TGTGCCAGCTCACCTCGGACTAGCGGGAGGGCCAAAAACATTCAGTACTTC. Its translation is CASSPRTSGRAKNIQYF. V is TRBV18 and J is TRBJ2-4; 14 bases agree with TRBD2. The germline V gene encodes CDR1 KGHSH and CDR2 LQKENI. This CDR3 spans 17 amino acids. Unmatched junction bases numbered 2, after V lost 3 bases and J lost 1 base.

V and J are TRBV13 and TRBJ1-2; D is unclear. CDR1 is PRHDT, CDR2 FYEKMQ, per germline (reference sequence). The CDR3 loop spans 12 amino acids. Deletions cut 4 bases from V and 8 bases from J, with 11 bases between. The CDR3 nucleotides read TGTGCCAGCAGCTCCCCATCCGGGGGCTACACCTTC. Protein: CASSSPSGGYTF.

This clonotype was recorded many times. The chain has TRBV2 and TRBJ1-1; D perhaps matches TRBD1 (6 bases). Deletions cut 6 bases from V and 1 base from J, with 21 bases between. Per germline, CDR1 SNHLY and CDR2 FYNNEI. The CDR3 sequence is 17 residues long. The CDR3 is CASRANRVNLRNTEAFF. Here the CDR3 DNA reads TGTGCCAGCAGGGCAAACAGGGTAAACCTTAGGAACACTGAAGCTTTCTTT.

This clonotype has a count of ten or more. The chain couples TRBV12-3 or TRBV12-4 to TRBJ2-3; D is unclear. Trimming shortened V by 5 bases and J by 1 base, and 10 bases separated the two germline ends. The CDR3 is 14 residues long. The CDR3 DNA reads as TGTGCCAGCAGTCCGGTGGGTGGCACAGATACGCAGTATTTT. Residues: CASSPVGGTDTQYF.

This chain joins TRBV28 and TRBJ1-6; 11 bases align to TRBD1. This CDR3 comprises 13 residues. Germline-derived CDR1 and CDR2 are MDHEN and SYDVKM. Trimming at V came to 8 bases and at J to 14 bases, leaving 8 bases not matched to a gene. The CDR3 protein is CASWTGGRNSLHF. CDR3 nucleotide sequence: TGTGCCAGCTGGACAGGGGGCAGAAATTCCCTCCACTTT. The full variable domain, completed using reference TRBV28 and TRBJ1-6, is DVKVTQSSRYLVKRTGEKVFLECVQDMDHENMFWYRQDPGLGLRLIYFSYDVKMKEKGDIPEGYSVSREKKERFSLILESASTNQTSMYLCASWTGGRNSLHFGNGTRLTVT.

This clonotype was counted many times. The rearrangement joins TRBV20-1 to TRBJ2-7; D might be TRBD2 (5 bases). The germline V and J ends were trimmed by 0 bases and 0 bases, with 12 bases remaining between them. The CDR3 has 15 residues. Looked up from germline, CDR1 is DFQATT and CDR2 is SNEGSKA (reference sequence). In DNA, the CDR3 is TGCAGTGCTAGAGATCTTCGGACTGACTCCTACGAGCAGTACTTC. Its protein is CSARDLRTDSYEQYF.

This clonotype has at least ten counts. The CDR3 coding sequence is TGTGCCAGCAGCTTCGCTAGCGGAATCACAGATACGCAGTATTTT. It translates to CASSFASGITDTQYF. The chain uses TRBV7-2 and TRBJ2-3, with 7 bases matching TRBD2. Germline V gene lookup returns CDR1 SGHTA and CDR2 FQGNSA. The CDR3 is 15 residues long. V lost 3 bases, J lost 2 bases, and 5 bases stayed unmatched.

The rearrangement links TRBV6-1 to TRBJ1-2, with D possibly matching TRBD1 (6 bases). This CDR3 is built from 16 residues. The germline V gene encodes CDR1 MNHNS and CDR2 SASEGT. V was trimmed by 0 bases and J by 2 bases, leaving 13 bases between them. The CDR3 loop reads CASSEARGRGNYGYTF. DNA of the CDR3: TGTGCCAGCAGTGAAGCGCGGGGCAGGGGCAACTATGGCTACACCTTC.

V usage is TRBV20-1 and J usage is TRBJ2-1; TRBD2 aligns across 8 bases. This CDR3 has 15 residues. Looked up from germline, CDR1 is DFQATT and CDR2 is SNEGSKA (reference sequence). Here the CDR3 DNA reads TGCAGCGCAGCAGCGGGAGTTAAGGGTCACAATGAGCAGTTCTTC. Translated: CSAAAGVKGHNEQFF.

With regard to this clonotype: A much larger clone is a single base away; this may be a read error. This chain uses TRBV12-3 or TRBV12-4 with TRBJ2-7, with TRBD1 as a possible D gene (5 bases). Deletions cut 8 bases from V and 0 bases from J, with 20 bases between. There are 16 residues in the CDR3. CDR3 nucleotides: TGTGCCAGCTCACCCAGCGCTGGGCAGGGCTCCTACGAGCAGTACTTC. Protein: CASSPSAGQGSYEQYF.

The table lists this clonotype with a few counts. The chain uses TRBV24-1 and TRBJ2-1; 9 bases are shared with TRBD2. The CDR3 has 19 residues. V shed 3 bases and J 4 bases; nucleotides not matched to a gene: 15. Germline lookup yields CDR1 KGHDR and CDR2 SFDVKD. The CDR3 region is CATSDPEFAGGRDYNEQFF. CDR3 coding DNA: TGTGCCACCAGTGATCCCGAATTTGCGGGAGGGCGGGATTACAATGAGCAGTTCTTC.